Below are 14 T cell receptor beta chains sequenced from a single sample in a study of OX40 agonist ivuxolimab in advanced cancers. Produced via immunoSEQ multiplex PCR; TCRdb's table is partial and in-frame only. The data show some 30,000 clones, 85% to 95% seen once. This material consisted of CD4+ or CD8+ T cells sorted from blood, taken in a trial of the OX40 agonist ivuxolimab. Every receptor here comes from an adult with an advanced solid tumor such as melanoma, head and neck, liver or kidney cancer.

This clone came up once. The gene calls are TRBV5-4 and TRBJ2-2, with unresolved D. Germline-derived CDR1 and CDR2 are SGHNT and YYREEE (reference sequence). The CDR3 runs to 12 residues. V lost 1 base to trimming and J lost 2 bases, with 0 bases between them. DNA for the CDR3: TGTGCCAGCAGCTTGAACACCGGGGAGCTGTTTTTT. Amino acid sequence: CASSLNTGELFF.

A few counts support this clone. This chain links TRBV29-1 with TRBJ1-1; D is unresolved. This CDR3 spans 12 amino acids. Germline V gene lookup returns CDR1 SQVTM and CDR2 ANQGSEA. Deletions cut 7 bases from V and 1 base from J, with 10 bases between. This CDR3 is CSAVTWNTEAFF. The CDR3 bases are TGCAGCGCTGTGACATGGAACACTGAAGCTTTCTTT.

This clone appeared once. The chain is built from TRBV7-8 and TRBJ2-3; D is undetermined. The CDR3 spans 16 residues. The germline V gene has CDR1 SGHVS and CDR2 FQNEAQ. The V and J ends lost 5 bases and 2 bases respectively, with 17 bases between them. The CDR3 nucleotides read TGTGCCAGCAGCCCCCAGGAGAACCTCCCCACAGATACGCAGTATTTT. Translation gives CASSPQENLPTDTQYF.

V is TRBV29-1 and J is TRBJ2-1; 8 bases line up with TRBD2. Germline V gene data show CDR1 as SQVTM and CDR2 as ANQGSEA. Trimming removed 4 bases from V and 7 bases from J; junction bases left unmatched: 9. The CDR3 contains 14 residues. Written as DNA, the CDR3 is TGCAGCGTTGGCCTACTAGGCGGGGGGAATGAGCAGTTCTTC. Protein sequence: CSVGLLGGGNEQFF.

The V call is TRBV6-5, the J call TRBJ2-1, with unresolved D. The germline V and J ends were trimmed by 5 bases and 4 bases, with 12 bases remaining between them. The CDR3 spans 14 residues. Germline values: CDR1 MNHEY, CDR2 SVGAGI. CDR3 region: CASSPGSTYNEQFF. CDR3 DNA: TGTGCCAGCAGTCCCGGGTCAACATACAATGAGCAGTTCTTC.

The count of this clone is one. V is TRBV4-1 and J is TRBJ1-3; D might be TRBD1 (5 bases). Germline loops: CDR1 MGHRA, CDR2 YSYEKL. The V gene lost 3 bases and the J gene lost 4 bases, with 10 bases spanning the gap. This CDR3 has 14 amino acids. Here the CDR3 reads CASSHRDEGNTIYF. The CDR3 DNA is TGCGCCAGCAGCCACAGGGACGAAGGAAACACCATATATTTT.

The CDR3 bases are TGTGCCAGCAGCCGTCAAAGCACTGAAGCTTTCTTT. Translated: CASSRQSTEAFF. The gene calls are TRBV4-2 and TRBJ1-1; no clear D. The CDR3 contains 12 residues. V shed 4 bases and J shed 4 bases, with 7 bases lying between them. The germline V gene has CDR1 LGHNA and CDR2 YNFKEQ.

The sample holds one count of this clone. CDR3 DNA: TGCAGTGCTACCAGGGGGTATGAGCAGTTCTTC. The encoded protein is CSATRGYEQFF. The chain combines TRBV20-1 with TRBJ2-1, with 7 bases matching TRBD1. The germline CDR1 and CDR2 sequences are DFQATT and SNEGSKA (reference sequence). The CDR3 loop spans 11 amino acids. J lost 8 bases, V lost 4 bases, and 2 bases had no gene match.

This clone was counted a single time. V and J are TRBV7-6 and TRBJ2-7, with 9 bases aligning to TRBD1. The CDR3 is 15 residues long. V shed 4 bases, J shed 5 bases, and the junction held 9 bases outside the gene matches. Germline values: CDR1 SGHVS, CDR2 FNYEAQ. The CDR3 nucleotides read TGTGCCAGCAGCTCCCCCGGGACAGGGTCCAACGAGCAGTACTTC. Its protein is CASSSPGTGSNEQYF.

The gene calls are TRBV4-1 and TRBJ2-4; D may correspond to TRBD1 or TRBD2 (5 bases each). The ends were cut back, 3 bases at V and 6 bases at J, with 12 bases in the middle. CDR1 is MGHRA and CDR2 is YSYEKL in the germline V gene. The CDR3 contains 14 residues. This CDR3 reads CASSQRGRGNIQYF. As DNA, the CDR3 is TGCGCCAGCAGCCAGAGGGGACGCGGAAACATTCAGTACTTC.

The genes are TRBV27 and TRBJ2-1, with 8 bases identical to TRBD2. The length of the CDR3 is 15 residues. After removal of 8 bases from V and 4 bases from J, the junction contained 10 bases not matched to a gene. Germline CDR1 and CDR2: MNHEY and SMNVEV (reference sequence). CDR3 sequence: CASAPGGVWYNEQFF. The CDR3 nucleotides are TGTGCCAGCGCCCCCGGGGGGGTTTGGTACAATGAGCAGTTCTTC.

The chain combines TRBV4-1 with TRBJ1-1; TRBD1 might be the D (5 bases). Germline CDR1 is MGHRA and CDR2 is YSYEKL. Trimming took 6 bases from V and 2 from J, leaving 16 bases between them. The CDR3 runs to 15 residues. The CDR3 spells CASRGTDWINTEAFF. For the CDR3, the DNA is TGCGCCAGCAGGGGGACGGATTGGATCAACACTGAAGCTTTCTTT.

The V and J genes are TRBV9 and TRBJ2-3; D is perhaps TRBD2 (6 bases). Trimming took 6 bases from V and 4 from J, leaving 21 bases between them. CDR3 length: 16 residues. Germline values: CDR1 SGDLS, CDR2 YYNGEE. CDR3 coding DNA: TGTGCCAGCACTCCCCGGGGAGGCGGCTCACCAGATACGCAGTATTTT. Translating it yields CASTPRGGGSPDTQYF.

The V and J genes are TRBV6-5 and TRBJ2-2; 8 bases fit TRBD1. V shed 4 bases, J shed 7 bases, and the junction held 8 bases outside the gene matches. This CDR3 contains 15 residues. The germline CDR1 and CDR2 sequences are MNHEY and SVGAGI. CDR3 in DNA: TGTGCCAGCAGTTGGGGCAGGGGGCTTAGCGGGGAGCTGTTTTTT. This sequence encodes CASSWGRGLSGELFF.